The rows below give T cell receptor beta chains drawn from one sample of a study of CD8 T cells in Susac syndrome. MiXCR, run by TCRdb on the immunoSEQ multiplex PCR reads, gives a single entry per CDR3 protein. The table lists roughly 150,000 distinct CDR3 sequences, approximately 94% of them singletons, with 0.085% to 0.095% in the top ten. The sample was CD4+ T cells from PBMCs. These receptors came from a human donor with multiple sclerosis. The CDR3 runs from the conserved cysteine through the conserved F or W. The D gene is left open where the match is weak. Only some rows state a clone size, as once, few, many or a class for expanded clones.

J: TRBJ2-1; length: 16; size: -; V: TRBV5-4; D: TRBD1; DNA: TGTGCCAGCAGTTCCTCCGGGACAGGGGGCCGTGATGAGCAGTTCTTC; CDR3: CASSSSGTGGRDEQFF
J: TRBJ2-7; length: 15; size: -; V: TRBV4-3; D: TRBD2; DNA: TGCGCCAGCAGCCAAGAGGGACTAGCGGGATTCGAGCAGTACTTC; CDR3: CASSQEGLAGFEQYF
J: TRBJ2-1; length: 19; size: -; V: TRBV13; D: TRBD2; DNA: TGTGCCAGCAGCTTGAGGCTAGCGGTTCGACGAAGCTCCTACAATGAGCAGTTCTTC; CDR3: CASSLRLAVRRSSYNEQFF
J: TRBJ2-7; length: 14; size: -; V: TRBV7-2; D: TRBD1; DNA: TGTGCCAGCAGCTTACAGGGGGAATCCTACGAGCAGTACTTC; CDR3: CASSLQGESYEQYF
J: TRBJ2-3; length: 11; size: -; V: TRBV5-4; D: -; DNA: -; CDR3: CASSFGVGSIF
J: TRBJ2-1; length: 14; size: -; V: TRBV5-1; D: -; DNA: TGCGCCAGCAGCTTGAACGGGTTCGACAATGAGCAGTTCTTC; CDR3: CASSLNGFDNEQFF
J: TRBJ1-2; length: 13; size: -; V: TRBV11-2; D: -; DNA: TGTGCCAGCAGCCCTGACACTAACTATGGCTACACCTTC; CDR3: CASSPDTNYGYTF
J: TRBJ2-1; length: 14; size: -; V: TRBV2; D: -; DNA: TGTGCCGGAACCAGCGGAAACGCGCACAATGAGCAGTTCTTC; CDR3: CAGTSGNAHNEQFF
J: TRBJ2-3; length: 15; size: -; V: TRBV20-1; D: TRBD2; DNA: TGCAGTGCTAGTCGGGCTAGCGGGAGCACAGATACGCAGTATTTT; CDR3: CSASRASGSTDTQYF
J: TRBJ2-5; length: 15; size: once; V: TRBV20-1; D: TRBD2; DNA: TGCAGTGCTAGAGATCCTAGCGGTGCTCAAGAGACCCAGTACTTC; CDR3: CSARDPSGAQETQYF
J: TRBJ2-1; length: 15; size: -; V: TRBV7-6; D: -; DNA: TGTGCCAGCAACATATCGCGCCTCCCCGTGGGGGAGCAGTTCTTC; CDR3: CASNISRLPVGEQFF